Shown below are 9 T cell receptor beta chains from a single sample sequenced in a study of shared clonotypes between healthy human individuals. Assay used: immunoSEQ multiplex PCR; TCRdb lists only in-frame clones, some missing. The repertoire holds about 2 million clones, with roughly 94% as singletons. Sequenced input: naive CD4+ T cells sorted from blood. Subset indicated: CD45RA+ positively selected. The receptor set was obtained from a young man in good health.

The chain joins TRBV6-1 to TRBJ1-2; TRBD1 matches at 7 bases. Germline loops: CDR1 MNHNS, CDR2 SASEGT. The CDR3 runs 17 residues. V lost 3 bases and J lost 8; bases outside the gene matches: 18. CDR3 sequence (DNA): TGTGCCAGCAGTGATCGGGACAGAGAGTATGTTACATCGGGCTACACCTTC. It encodes CASSDRDREYVTSGYTF.

About this clone: Additional DNA sequences in this sample encode the identical CDR3. The rearrangement uses TRBV5-1 and TRBJ2-3, with a possible D match to TRBD2 (5 bases). Germline CDR1 and CDR2: SGHRS and YFSETQ. V was trimmed by 0 bases and J by 3 bases, leaving 8 bases between them. The CDR3 is 14 residues long. This chain's CDR3 is CASSLAGFTDTQYF. CDR3 DNA: TGCGCCAGCAGCTTGGCGGGATTTACAGATACGCAGTATTTT.

The gene calls are TRBV4-3 and TRBJ2-7; no firm D call. The germline V gene has CDR1 LGHNA and CDR2 YSLEER. The CDR3 is 13 residues long. Trimming removed 0 bases at V and 7 bases at J, with 10 bases between. For the CDR3, the DNA is TGCGCCAGCAGCCAAGAAATTCAGGTGGAGCAGTACTTC. Residues: CASSQEIQVEQYF.

The V call is TRBV28, the J call TRBJ1-2; the match to TRBD1 covers 7 bases. Germline values: CDR1 MDHEN, CDR2 SYDVKM. V was pared by 7 bases and J by 8 bases, with 7 bases of the junction left unmatched. The CDR3 totals 12 residues. The CDR3 protein is CASITGAGGYTF. The CDR3 region has the DNA TGTGCCAGCATCACAGGGGCAGGGGGCTACACCTTC.

This clone has only one observation. The rearrangement uses TRBV19 and TRBJ1-5; 8 bases are shared with TRBD1. With V trimmed by 4 bases and J by 2 bases, 7 bases remained unmatched. The CDR3 is 16 amino acids. From germline, CDR1 is LNHDA and CDR2 SQIVND (reference sequence). CDR3 sequence (DNA): TGTGCCAGTAGTACTAGGGACAGGTTGGGCAATCAGCCCCAGCATTTT. It codes for CASSTRDRLGNQPQHF. The variable domain in full, with the rest retrieved from reference TRBV19 and TRBJ1-5, is DGGITQSPKYLFRKEGQNVTLSCEQNLNHDAMYWYRQDPGQGLRLIYYSQIVNDFQKGDIAEGYSVSREKKESFPLTVTSAQKNPTAFYLCASSTRDRLGNQPQHFGDGTRLSIL.

The V gene is TRBV15, the J gene TRBJ1-1, with a weak D call TRBD1 (5 bases). Looked up from germline, CDR1 is LNHNV and CDR2 is YYDKDF (reference sequence). The CDR3 length is 18 residues. Between the trimmed V and J ends, which lost 3 bases and 0 bases, there was a span of 20 bases. Written as DNA, the CDR3 is TGTGCCACCAGCAGTCCGTTCTTGCCCGGGACCTTGAACACTGAAGCTTTCTTT. The encoded protein is CATSSPFLPGTLNTEAFF.

The V gene is TRBV2, the J gene TRBJ2-7, with D maybe TRBD2 (6 bases). V lost 6 bases and J lost 5, with 14 bases in between. The CDR3 contains 13 residues. Germline loops: CDR1 SNHLY, CDR2 FYNNEI. In DNA form, the CDR3 reads TGTGCCAGCAGATTAGGCGGGAAGCACGAGCAGTACTTC. Its translation is CASRLGGKHEQYF.

The rearrangement uses TRBV4-1 and TRBJ1-1; the D gene is possibly TRBD1 (5 bases). Germline values: CDR1 MGHRA, CDR2 YSYEKL. Between the trimmed V and J ends, which lost 0 bases and 4 bases, there was a span of 12 bases. The CDR3 has 15 amino acids. This chain's CDR3 is CASSQDHGGSTEAFF. CDR3 in DNA: TGCGCCAGCAGCCAAGATCACGGGGGTAGCACTGAAGCTTTCTTT.

V gene TRBV6-1 combines with J gene TRBJ1-3; no clear D. The CDR3 spans 16 residues. Germline CDR1 is MNHNS and CDR2 is SASEGT. V was shortened by 3 bases and J by 4 bases, with 16 bases between the two germline ends. This CDR3 is CASSDRTVILGNTIYF. CDR3 sequence (DNA): TGTGCCAGCAGTGACCGGACGGTGATCCTGGGAAACACCATATATTTT.